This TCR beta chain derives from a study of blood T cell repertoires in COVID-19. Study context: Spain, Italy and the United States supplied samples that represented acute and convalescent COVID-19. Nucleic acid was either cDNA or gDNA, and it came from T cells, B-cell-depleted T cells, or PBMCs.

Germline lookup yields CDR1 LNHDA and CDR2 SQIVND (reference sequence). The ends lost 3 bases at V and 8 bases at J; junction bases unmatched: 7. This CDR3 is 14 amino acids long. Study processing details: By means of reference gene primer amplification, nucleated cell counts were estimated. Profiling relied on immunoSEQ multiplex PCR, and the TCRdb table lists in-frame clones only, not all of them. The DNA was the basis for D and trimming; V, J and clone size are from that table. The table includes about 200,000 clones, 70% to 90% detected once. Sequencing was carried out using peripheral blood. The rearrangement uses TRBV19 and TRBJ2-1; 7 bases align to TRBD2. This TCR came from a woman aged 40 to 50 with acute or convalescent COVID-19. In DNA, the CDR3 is TGTGCCAGTAGTATCTCGACTAGCCTCGATGAGCAGTTCTTC. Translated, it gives CASSISTSLDEQFF.